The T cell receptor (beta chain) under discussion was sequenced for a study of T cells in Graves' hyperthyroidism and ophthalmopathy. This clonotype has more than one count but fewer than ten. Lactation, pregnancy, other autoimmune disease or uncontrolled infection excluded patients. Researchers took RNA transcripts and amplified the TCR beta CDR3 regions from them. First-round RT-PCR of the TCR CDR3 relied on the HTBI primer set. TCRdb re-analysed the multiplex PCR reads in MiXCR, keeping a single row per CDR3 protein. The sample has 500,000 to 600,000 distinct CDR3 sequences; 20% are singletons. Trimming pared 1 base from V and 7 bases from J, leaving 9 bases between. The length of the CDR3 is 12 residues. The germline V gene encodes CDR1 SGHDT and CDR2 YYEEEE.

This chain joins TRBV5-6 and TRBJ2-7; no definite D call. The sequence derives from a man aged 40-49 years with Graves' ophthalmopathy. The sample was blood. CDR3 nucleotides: TGTGCCAGCAGCTTGTTGATAAGTGAGCAGTACTTC. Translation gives CASSLLISEQYF.